This T cell receptor (beta chain) came from a study of shared clonotypes between healthy human individuals (TCRdb year 2020). As for the study more broadly: A couple of women and a few men aged 18 to 49 years were included in the cohort. The study deeply sequenced blood TCR repertoires of five healthy adults to estimate repertoire size and the extent of clonotype sharing between individuals. Libraries were prepared and TCR repertoires were sequenced by different laboratories using diverse techniques, in order to increase sequencing depth and limit assay-specific biases. For each donor, CD4 naive and CD4 memory were each run on three plates, CD8 naive on two plates, and CD8 memory on one plate. Per donor, leukapheresis produced somewhere between about 0.9 and 10 billion PBMCs.

Using the deep immunoSEQ assay, TCR CDR3 regions were amplified from genomic DNA by multiplex PCR. Genomic DNA extracted from each cell subset was distributed evenly over all wells of several immunoSEQ 96-well plates, and each plate served as one replicate. Each replicate PCR for sorted subsets received about 200 ng genomic DNA, equal to roughly 33,000 T cell genomes. Purified libraries were measured with a Qubit 3.0 fluorometer, size-checked on a Bioanalyzer 2100, and measured again with the KAPA Library Quantification kit. Every immunoSEQ 96-well plate was sequenced on a dedicated single-read 150-cycle Illumina NextSeq 550 flow cell. The source study handled its data this way. Because the immunoSEQ output included only junctional sequences and no quality scores, the filtering could not be the same as the filtering used for full-length reads. To assign V/J genes and CDR3, sequences were annotated using PyIR, a Python wrapper for IgBLAST v1.9, with IMGT germline references. Reads with weak V/J assignments (E-value above 1e-6), missing CDR3, stop codons, out-of-frame junctions, or ambiguous translated residues were removed. V3J clonotypes were defined as sequences sharing the same inferred V gene, J gene, and CDR3 amino acid sequence. Percentage overlap between repertoires was computed as shared unique clonotypes divided by the size of the smaller repertoire. Richness of each repertoire was evaluated using RTK rarefaction, the Chao1 estimator, and Recon v2.1 estimates of unobserved clonotypes. Generation probabilities for all TCRbeta clonotypes obtained by the gDNA method from a handful of donors were computed using OLGA. TCRdb took this table from immuneACCESS and kept in-frame rearrangements with V and J called. Such tables lack part of the clones; where checked against another copy, unresolved V genes explain under half of the gap, and the rest is unexplained. V, J and clone size are taken as reported in that table, and D and trimming were inferred from the DNA itself. The sample table contains under 1,900,000 clones; only one count was recorded for approximately 98.5% of them. The ten largest make up under 0.45% of the sample.

The donors were healthy, HIV-negative adults with no recently reported acute infections or vaccinations. Every donor was a Caucasian adult residing in Nashville, Tennessee, USA. CD4+ T cells were enriched by magnetic negative selection; naive cells were then positively selected on CD45RA, and the negative fraction formed the memory subset. Blood was collected by leukapheresis, and PBMCs were isolated by Ficoll-Histopaque density gradient centrifugation and then cryopreserved in liquid nitrogen vapor phase. Analytical flow cytometry was used to check the purity and quantity of each magnetically sorted T cell population. Each sorted fraction had its genomic DNA isolated and then quantified by UV absorbance on a Nanodrop 2000c. General conclusions and limits of the study: Sampling was restricted to blood, and TCR repertoires in tissues likely differ from the TCR repertoires found in blood. When several donors were compared, the shared fraction of clonotypes was about 5.2% for naive CD4, 3.5% to 4% for naive CD8, 2% to 2.5% for memory CD4, and 0.4% for memory CD8. Estimated clonotype richness was generally larger for naive than for memory subsets. Rarefaction of sorted-subset datasets indicated incomplete sequencing despite the large sequencing depth. Because the study included only a small number of donors, the genetic and exposure-history diversity represented was limited. Pairwise subsampling indicated that sequencing depth was expected to affect the degree of clonotype sharing among donors. Clonotypes shared by all four sorted-subset donors showed higher generation probabilities than non-shared clonotypes.

From cysteine to phenylalanine, the CDR3 is 18 amino acids long. Only CDR3 DNA is held: 54 bases, read in frame from base 1. At the junction V is shortened by 2 bases and J by 0 bases, with 17 bases in between. From a lookup of the germline V gene, CDR1 and CDR2 are SGHRS and YFSETQ. On this clone: Its target antigen remains unknown. Base qualities are not at hand, and no much larger clone is one base apart.

Recombination linked TRBV5-1 to TRBJ1-4; the D segment could be TRBD1, given 5 matching bases. Sequenced sample: naive CD4+ T cells sorted from blood. Interpreted using the paper, the cell subset or site label stands for: CD45RA+ positively selected. The TCR originated in a man aged 25-45 years in good health. DNA sequence: TGCGCCAGCAGCTTTGGCCAGGGTAGTATAGCAACTAATGAAAAACTGTTTTTT. Its product reads: CASSFGQGSIATNEKLFF.